This T cell receptor (beta chain) was found in a study of relationships among human T cell subsets (dated by TCRdb to 2010 to 2012). Background on the whole study: Sequencing was performed on eight distinct blood T cell populations: pan T, CD8 cytotoxic, regulatory, Th1, Th2, naive plus transitional, activated and memory cells.

Overall study outcomes, separate from this receptor: A CD4+CD8+ double-positive population could not be ruled out by the bead-based sorting. No statistically significant differences in V, D and J usage, CDR3 length or N-nucleotide additions were observed among the seven subsets. More than 55% of CD8+ cytotoxic sequences came from clones with more than 100 reads, while the regulatory and Th2 subsets showed few clones of that size. The considerable overlap in CDR3s among Th1, Th2 and regulatory T cells was taken as suggesting that cell fate choices are stochastic.

Starting from positively selected CD4+ cells, anti-CD25 beads were used to select CD4+CD25+ regulatory T cells. T cell subsets were isolated with Miltenyi superparamagnetic beads coated with subset-specific monoclonal antibodies. Every T cell population was isolated from peripheral blood. Mononuclear cells were obtained from whole blood by Ficoll separation, and monocytes were then depleted with anti-CD14 microbeads. Right after isolation, the cell populations were resuspended in RNAprotect reagent. To prepare the library, multiplex PCR was applied. Sequencing took place on a 454 GS FLX. Semiquantitative ARM-PCR was used to amplify the TCR alpha and beta CDR3 regions from mRNA. In ARM-PCR, tagged nested gene-specific primers were used first, and communal superprimers then performed exponential amplification. Before the second amplification round was performed on first-round PCR products, the nested primers were removed by exonuclease. Amplicons were sequenced on the 454 platform, which allows rapid sequencing of millions of DNA fragments without cloning bias. An effective read was defined as a read mappable to both V and J germline segments. On the study's bioinformatics: IRmap was used to assign reads to germline V, D and J segments, and IRmap relies on pyromap, a Smith-Waterman modification adapted to 454 sequencing errors. To filter D-beta assignments, cutoffs were set at the 99th percentile of the alignment scores obtained from simulated random sequences. CDR3 was defined as the amino acids between the conserved V-segment Y[YFLI]C motif and the J-segment [FW]GXGT motif. Repertoire diversity was estimated with a compound Poisson process model previously applied to large-scale EST data. A cross-contamination detection procedure was applied to argue against sample contamination as the source of shared CDR3s. TCRdb redid the processing of the public reads, applying fastp at Q25 and MiXCR, and retained in-frame beta chains. Merged by CDR3 protein, the rows form single entries marked with the most common genes and DNA. TCRdb assigned the V and J calls; the authors' analysis was not used. The table for this sample lists more than 13,000 distinct CDR3 sequences; approximately 60% of them were counted only once. The ten largest account for 2.1% of the sample.

This clonotype was picked up a small number of times. Its binding antigen is unknown. No quality values exist for individual bases; no much larger clone is one base distant. This TCR came from a man aged 35 to 55 in good health. The sequencing sample was made of Tregs sorted from blood.

The DNA sequence reads TGTGCCAGCAGTGCACGAGACGAGCAGTACTTC. Its coded protein is CASSARDEQYF. The sequence joins TRBV2 to TRBJ2-7; the D gene cannot be named for sure. Via the germline V gene, CDR1 is SNHLY and CDR2 FYNNEI. From its cysteine to its phenylalanine, the CDR3 spans 11 amino acids. Only CDR3 DNA remains: 33 bases, in frame from the first base. Trimming takes 4 bases from V and 5 bases from J, and the germline ends sit 6 bases apart.